Each of the 9 T cell receptor beta chains below was sequenced from the same sample in a study of T cell repertoires in cytomegalovirus infection. TCRdb analysed the reads with MiXCR anew, one entry per CDR3 protein. In the table there are around 180,000 distinct CDR3 sequences, 28% of which are singletons. The sequencing sample was made of PBMCs. The receptors here all came from a human donor in good health (CMV status not recorded). Some clones in this sample may be carry-over from other donors' samples.

The chain has TRBV20-1 and TRBJ1-1; no clear D gene. V dropped 1 base and J dropped 8 bases, with 17 bases sitting between them. The CDR3 loop spans 14 amino acids. Germline V gives CDR1 DFQATT, CDR2 SNEGSKA (reference sequence). In DNA, the CDR3 is TGCAGTGCTAGAGCTACCCCCAGCCCATCCGAAGCTTTCTTT. Translating gives CSARATPSPSEAFF.

The table lists this clonotype with a few counts. V usage is TRBV7-2 and J usage is TRBJ2-3; tentative D call: TRBD1 (6 bases). The V end was cut by 1 base, the J end by 5 bases, with 13 bases between. The CDR3 has 15 residues. Germline loops: CDR1 SGHTA, CDR2 FQGNSA. The CDR3 nucleotides are TGTGCCAGCAGCTTAGACAGGGCGGGTGGAGATACGCAGTATTTT. This encodes CASSLDRAGGDTQYF.

This chain connects TRBV6-1 to TRBJ1-6; 9 nucleotides align to TRBD1. V trimming: 7 bases; J trimming: 5 bases; junction bases outside the gene matches: 3. The CDR3 totals 14 residues. Per germline, CDR1 MNHNS and CDR2 SASEGT. The DNA of the CDR3 is TGTGCCAGCAATGGACAGGGGAATAATTCACCCCTCCACTTT. Translation: CASNGQGNNSPLHF.

The table lists this clonotype with a few counts. The V and J genes are TRBV7-2 and TRBJ1-4; 9 bases agree with TRBD1. The ends lost 4 bases at V and 10 bases at J; junction bases unmatched: 7. CDR1 and CDR2 from the germline V gene are SGHTA and FQGNSA. This CDR3 spans 14 amino acids. Here the CDR3 DNA reads TGTGCCAGCAGCTGGGGGACAGGGTCGGGAAAACTGTTTTTT. Its translation: CASSWGTGSGKLFF.

This clonotype has a single count. This chain connects TRBV4-1 to TRBJ2-7; perhaps TRBD1 as D (5 bases). The CDR3 has 15 residues. Between the trimmed V and J ends, which lost 0 bases and 1 base, there was a span of 10 bases. Per the germline V gene, CDR1 is MGHRA and CDR2 is YSYEKL. The CDR3 is CASSQDRQRSYEQYF. Here the CDR3 DNA reads TGCGCCAGCAGCCAAGATAGACAGAGATCCTACGAGCAGTACTTC.

The chain combines TRBV29-1 with TRBJ2-5; possibly TRBD2 for D (5 bases). Germline CDR1 is SQVTM and CDR2 is ANQGSEA. This CDR3 spans 12 amino acids. Here the CDR3 DNA reads TGCGGAGGACTGTTTAACCAAGAGACCCAGTACTTC. This gives the protein CGGLFNQETQYF.

This clonotype was detected a few times. The V gene is TRBV7-9, the J gene TRBJ1-5, with 10 bases aligning to TRBD1. There are 15 residues in the CDR3. With 5 bases clipped from V and 7 bases from J, the junction kept 8 bases outside the gene matches. Germline V gives CDR1 SEHNR, CDR2 FQNEAQ (reference sequence). In DNA form, the CDR3 reads TGTGCCAGCAGCCCCGGGACAGGGGAAGGACAGCCCCAGCATTTT. As protein: CASSPGTGEGQPQHF.

This clonotype was seen more than once but under ten times. The chain is built from TRBV5-4 and TRBJ2-1; 9 bases match TRBD1. With 0 bases clipped from V and 7 bases from J, the junction kept 11 bases outside the gene matches. Per germline, CDR1 SGHNT and CDR2 YYREEE (reference sequence). The CDR3 is 17 amino acids. CDR3: CASSLAGGQGKKNEQFF. The CDR3 bases are TGTGCCAGCAGCTTGGCCGGGGGACAGGGAAAGAAGAATGAGCAGTTCTTC.

The V and J genes are TRBV7-2 and TRBJ1-2; D perhaps matches TRBD1 (6 bases). The CDR3 contains 17 residues. V was cut by 1 base and J by 0 bases, with 15 bases left in between. Germline V gene data show CDR1 as SGHTA and CDR2 as FQGNSA. The CDR3 sequence: CASSLGGHGFTNYGYTF. The CDR3 DNA reads TGTGCCAGCAGCTTAGGGGGACACGGATTCACTAACTATGGCTACACCTTC.